This TCR beta chain was identified during a study of blood T cells in healthy people across ages. The overall study: About one barcoded beta molecule was captured per two T cells (by template switching).

Findings and limits, study-wide: A strong correlation was found between TCR beta diversity and the percentage of naive T cells. Unknown donor CMV status possibly confounded expanded clonotype changes.

The CDR3 runs to 12 residues. V lost 4 bases, J lost 5 bases, and 8 bases lay in between. The germline V gene has CDR1 ENHRY and CDR2 SYGVKD. Using a J-beta primer mix together with a sample-barcoded 5' primer, a second PCR was run for roughly 6 to 11 cycles. From the 5' RACE reads, TCRdb called clonotypes with MiXCR, one entry per CDR3 protein. The table includes 500,000 to 700,000 distinct CDR3 sequences, around 31% detected once. This clonotype occurred many times. As yet, its antigen is unknown. Sequenced sample: blood. The chain is built from TRBV10-3 and TRBJ1-2; D may be TRBD1 (5 bases). This clonotype originated in a woman older than 75 in good health. This CDR3 reads CAISVEGYGYTF. CDR3 DNA: TGTGCCATCAGTGTTGAGGGGTATGGCTACACCTTC.